This TCR beta chain was retrieved from a study of T cell repertoires in cytomegalovirus infection. The table lists this clonotype with a few counts. The antigen remains undetermined. Germline V lookup: CDR1 SGHTA, CDR2 FQGNSA. With V trimmed by 4 bases and J by 7 bases, 4 bases remained unmatched. This CDR3 is built from 15 residues. MiXCR, run by TCRdb on the reads, gives a single entry per CDR3 protein. Among around 540,000 distinct CDR3 sequences listed, more than 30% were seen once. This sequence joins TRBV7-2 and TRBJ1-6; 10 bases are a match to TRBD1. The sample in question was cultured PBMCs, obtained from culture after CMV antigen stimulation. This clonotype was obtained from a human donor in good health (CMV status not recorded). Some clones in this sample may be carry-over from other donors' samples. Written as DNA, the CDR3 is TGTGCCAGCAGCTCCGGACAGGGGGGAAATTCACCCCTCCACTTT. The encoded protein is CASSSGQGGNSPLHF.